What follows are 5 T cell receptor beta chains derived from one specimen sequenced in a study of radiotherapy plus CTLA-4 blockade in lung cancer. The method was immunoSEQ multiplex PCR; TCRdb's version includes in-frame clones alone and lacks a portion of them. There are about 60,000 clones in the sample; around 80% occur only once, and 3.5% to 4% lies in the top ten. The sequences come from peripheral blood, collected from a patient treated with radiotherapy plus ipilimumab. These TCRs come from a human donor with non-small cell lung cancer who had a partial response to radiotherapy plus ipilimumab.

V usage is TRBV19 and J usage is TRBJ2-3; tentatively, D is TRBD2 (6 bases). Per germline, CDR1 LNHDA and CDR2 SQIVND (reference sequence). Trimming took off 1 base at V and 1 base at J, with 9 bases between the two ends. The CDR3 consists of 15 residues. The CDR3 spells CASSIGGGRTDTQYF. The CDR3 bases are TGTGCCAGTAGTATAGGAGGAGGGCGCACAGATACGCAGTATTTT.

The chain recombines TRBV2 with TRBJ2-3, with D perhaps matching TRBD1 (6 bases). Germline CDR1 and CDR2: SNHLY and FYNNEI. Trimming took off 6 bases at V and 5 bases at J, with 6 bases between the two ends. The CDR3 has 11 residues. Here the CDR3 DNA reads TGTGCCAGCAGGACAGGAGATACGCAGTATTTT. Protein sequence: CASRTGDTQYF.

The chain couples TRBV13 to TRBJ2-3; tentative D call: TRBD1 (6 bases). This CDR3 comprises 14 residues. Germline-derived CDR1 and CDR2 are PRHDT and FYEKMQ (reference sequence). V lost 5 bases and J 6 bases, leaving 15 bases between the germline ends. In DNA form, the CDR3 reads TGTGCCAGCAGCCCCCCGACAGGAGTCGATACGCAGTATTTT. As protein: CASSPPTGVDTQYF.

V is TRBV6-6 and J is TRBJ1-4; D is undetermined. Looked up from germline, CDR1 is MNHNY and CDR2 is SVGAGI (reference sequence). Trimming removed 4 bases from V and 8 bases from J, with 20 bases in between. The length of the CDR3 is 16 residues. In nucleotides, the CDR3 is TGTGCCAGCAGTTCCACCGGGTCGGAGAAAAGAGAAAAACTGTTTTTT. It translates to CASSSTGSEKREKLFF.

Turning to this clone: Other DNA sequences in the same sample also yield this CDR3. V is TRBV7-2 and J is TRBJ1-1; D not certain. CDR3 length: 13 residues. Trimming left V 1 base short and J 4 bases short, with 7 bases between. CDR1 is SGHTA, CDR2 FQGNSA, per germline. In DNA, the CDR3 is TGTGCCAGCAGCTTAGGTGGAGGCACTGAAGCTTTCTTT. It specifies CASSLGGGTEAFF.